These 32 T cell receptor beta chains were all obtained from the same sample, sequenced in a study of siplizumab effects on memory and regulatory T cells. Sequenced by immunoSEQ multiplex PCR; TCRdb stores in-frame clones only, minus some. The table includes about 50,000 clones, about 93% detected once. Material: CD8+ T cells sorted from blood. These receptors were taken from a human donor in good health.

This rearrangement joins TRBV28 to TRBJ2-2; no reliable D call. Trimming stripped 1 base from V and 9 bases from J, with 21 bases between. This CDR3 contains 17 residues. Germline values: CDR1 MDHEN, CDR2 SYDVKM. The CDR3 bases are TGTGCCAGCAGTTTATCAGGCGGACGCAGTCTCGGAAGGGAGCTGTTTTTT. Amino acid sequence: CASSLSGGRSLGRELFF.

The chain has TRBV15 and TRBJ1-2; D remains ambiguous. The germline V gene encodes CDR1 LNHNV and CDR2 YYDKDF (reference sequence). The CDR3 is 10 residues long. CDR3 sequence reads: CGHVNYGYTF. The CDR3 DNA sequence: TGTGGCCATGTTAACTATGGCTACACCTTC.

CDR3 coding DNA: TGTGCCAGCAGTGACGGGCGGGACAGCTCCTACAATGAGCAGTTCTTC. Its protein is CASSDGRDSSYNEQFF. This chain links TRBV25-1 with TRBJ2-1; possibly TRBD1 for D (7 bases). V dropped 3 bases and J dropped 0 bases, with 12 bases sitting between them. The CDR3 has 16 amino acids. CDR1 MGHDK and CDR2 SYGVNS come from the germline V gene. Full variable domain (outside the CDR3, taken from reference TRBV25-1 and TRBJ2-1): EADIYQTPRYLVIGTGKKITLECSQTMGHDKMYWYQQDPGMELHLIHYSYGVNSTEKGDLSSESTVSRIRTEHFPLTLESARPSHTSQYLCASSDGRDSSYNEQFFGPGTRLTVL.

The V call is TRBV13, the J call TRBJ2-5; the D gene could be TRBD1 or TRBD2 (5 bases each). The end of the DNA is better explained by TRBJ2-7, so the J call may be wrong. Germline V gene lookup returns CDR1 PRHDT and CDR2 FYEKMQ (reference sequence). CDR3 length: 13 amino acids. For the CDR3, the DNA is TGTGCCGTCCGGGGAGACAGCTCCTACGAGCAGTACTTC. It is translated as CAVRGDSSYEQYF.

V usage is TRBV29-1 and J usage is TRBJ1-1, with unresolved D. The CDR3 is made up of 13 amino acids. Germline V gives CDR1 SQVTM, CDR2 ANQGSEA. V lost 4 bases and J lost 0, with 9 bases in between. CDR3 bases: TGCAGCGTTGTGGGCAGTCTGAACACTGAAGCTTTCTTT. Protein product: CSVVGSLNTEAFF.

This rearrangement joins TRBV5-6 to TRBJ2-3; 12 nucleotides agree with TRBD2. V gave up 0 bases and J gave up 3 bases; unmatched junction bases: 5. CDR1 and CDR2 (germline): SGHDT, YYEEEE. The CDR3 extends over 17 amino acids. In DNA form, the CDR3 reads TGTGCCAGCAGCTTGGGACTAGCGGGAGTAGCGACAGATACGCAGTATTTT. Residues: CASSLGLAGVATDTQYF.

This chain connects TRBV6-6 to TRBJ2-7; TRBD1 agrees at 7 bases. Germline CDR1 reads MNHNY; CDR2 reads SVGAGI (reference sequence). CDR3 length: 11 residues. V was pared by 4 bases and J by 6 bases, with 0 bases of the junction left unmatched. Here the CDR3 reads CASSSGGEQYF. CDR3 in DNA: TGTGCCAGCAGTTCAGGGGGCGAGCAGTACTTC.

V is TRBV27 and J is TRBJ2-5; the match to TRBD2 covers 8 bases. The CDR3 is 16 residues long. Germline CDR1 and CDR2: MNHEY and SMNVEV (reference sequence). V was clipped by 5 bases and J by 1 base; unmatched bases: 9. The CDR3 here is CASSEVLAVTQETQYF. In DNA form, the CDR3 reads TGTGCCAGCAGTGAGGTACTAGCGGTTACCCAAGAGACCCAGTACTTC.

In DNA form, the CDR3 reads TGTGCCAGTGGCGCCCGTGCTAGCACAGATACGCAGTATTTT. This gives the protein CASGARASTDTQYF. This chain links TRBV19 with TRBJ2-3; unclear D gene. The CDR3 extends over 14 amino acids. Germline V CDR1 and CDR2: LNHDA, SQIVND (reference sequence). V lost 8 bases and J lost 0, with 12 bases in between.

The V call is TRBV28, the J call TRBJ1-3; D remains ambiguous. Germline CDR1 is MDHEN and CDR2 is SYDVKM. CDR3 length: 12 residues. Trimming took 7 bases from V and 4 from J, leaving 8 bases between them. The CDR3 spells CASNTDGNTIYF. CDR3 bases: TGTGCCAGCAACACTGACGGAAACACCATATATTTT.

The chain recombines TRBV7-8 with TRBJ2-7, with D possibly called TRBD1 or TRBD2 (6 bases each). CDR3 length: 14 amino acids. CDR1 and CDR2 (germline): SGHVS, FQNEAQ. Trimming left V 5 bases short and J 2 bases short, with 13 bases between. DNA for the CDR3: TGTGCCAGCAGCATCAGGGGAGGACCCTACGAGCAGTACTTC. Translation gives CASSIRGGPYEQYF.

The chain is built from TRBV6-5 and TRBJ2-1; no definite D call. V lost 5 bases and J 0 bases, leaving 11 bases between the germline ends. Germline CDR1 MNHEY, CDR2 SVGAGI. The CDR3 consists of 15 residues. CDR3 region: CASSIGISSYNEQFF. The CDR3, as DNA: TGTGCCAGCAGTATAGGAATAAGCTCCTACAATGAGCAGTTCTTC.

V usage is TRBV10-3 and J usage is TRBJ2-3, with TRBD2 matching over 8 bases. Germline-derived CDR1 and CDR2 are ENHRY and SYGVKD. The CDR3 totals 15 residues. The trim removed 7 bases at V and 5 bases at J, leaving 11 bases unmatched. The CDR3 DNA reads as TGTGCCATCACCCCGACTAGCGATTTGTTAGATACGCAGTATTTT. Protein: CAITPTSDLLDTQYF.

V gene TRBV4-1 combines with J gene TRBJ1-4; 8 positions match TRBD1. The CDR3 spans 15 residues. Germline V lookup: CDR1 MGHRA, CDR2 YSYEKL. The V gene end was trimmed by 1 base and the J gene end by 8 bases; junction bases not matched to a gene: 6. CDR3 bases: TGCGCCAGCAGCCAAGCAGGGGGCGCCGGGGAAAAACTGTTTTTT. Amino acids: CASSQAGGAGEKLFF.

The rearrangement joins TRBV10-2 to TRBJ2-7, with D hard to call. V was trimmed by 7 bases and J by 6 bases, leaving 16 bases between them. This CDR3 comprises 13 residues. The germline CDR1 and CDR2 sequences are WSHSY and SAAADI. CDR3 sequence (DNA): TGCGCCAGCAAAACGGGCCTATTTGGCGAGCAGTACTTC. Encoded protein: CASKTGLFGEQYF.

The genes are TRBV13 and TRBJ2-5, with TRBD1 matching 8 bases. The end of the DNA is better explained by TRBJ2-7, so the J call may be wrong. Per germline, CDR1 PRHDT and CDR2 FYEKMQ (reference sequence). The CDR3 has 15 residues. The CDR3, as DNA: TGTGCCAGCAGCTTGAACCCCAGGGGGCACTACGAGCAGTACTTC. Translation gives CASSLNPRGHYEQYF.

The chain combines TRBV28 with TRBJ2-5, with unresolved D. From germline, CDR1 is MDHEN and CDR2 SYDVKM. This CDR3 is built from 14 residues. The germline V and J ends were trimmed by 1 base and 2 bases, with 8 bases remaining between them. CDR3 DNA: TGTGCCAGCAGTTTATTACCTCAACAAGAGACCCAGTACTTC. Encoded protein: CASSLLPQQETQYF.

This clone has more than one count but fewer than ten. The chain carries TRBV7-9 and TRBJ1-2; D remains unclear. CDR3 length: 16 amino acids. The V and J ends lost 3 bases and 5 bases respectively, with 19 bases between them. Germline CDR1 is SEHNR and CDR2 is FQNEAQ (reference sequence). In DNA, the CDR3 is TGTGCCAGCAGCTTGGGTCTCGGCACGGGGAGATATGGCTACACCTTC. It translates to CASSLGLGTGRYGYTF. The full variable domain, completed using reference TRBV7-9 and TRBJ1-2, is DTGVSQNPRHKITKRGQNVTFRCDPISEHNRLYWYRQTLGQGPEFLTYFQNEAQLEKSRLLSDRFSAERPKGSFSTLEIQRTEQGDSAMYLCASSLGLGTGRYGYTFGSGTRLTVV.

This clone came up a few times. V and J are TRBV19 and TRBJ1-2; tentative D call: TRBD1 (5 bases). The CDR3 totals 12 residues. Germline lookup yields CDR1 LNHDA and CDR2 SQIVND (reference sequence). With 5 bases removed from V and 5 bases from J, the gap between germline ends came to 9 bases. CDR3 coding DNA: TGTGCCAGTAGTCTCGGGACGTATGGCTACACCTTC. The encoded protein is CASSLGTYGYTF.

The rearrangement joins TRBV2 to TRBJ2-1, with D hard to call. Trimming pared 2 bases from V and 7 bases from J, leaving 12 bases between. Germline lookup yields CDR1 SNHLY and CDR2 FYNNEI. The CDR3 contains 14 residues. The CDR3 sequence: CASSEMVTPNEQFF. The CDR3, as DNA: TGTGCCAGCAGTGAAATGGTGACTCCGAATGAGCAGTTCTTC. Full variable domain (remainder filled in from reference TRBV2 and TRBJ2-1): EPEVTQTPSHQVTQMGQEVILRCVPISNHLYFYWYRQILGQKVEFLVSFYNNEISEKSEIFDDQFSVERPDGSNFTLKIRSTKLEDSAMYFCASSEMVTPNEQFFGPGTRLTVL.

CDR3 coding DNA: TGCAGCGTTGAGGGACAGGGGGGCGATGAGCAGTTCTTC. This translates into CSVEGQGGDEQFF. J is TRBJ2-1 and V is TRBV29-1, with TRBD1 matching over 11 bases. Germline trimming cut 3 bases from V and 8 bases from J; bases unmatched to any gene: 3. The CDR3 covers 13 residues. Germline V gives CDR1 SQVTM, CDR2 ANQGSEA.

This clone is a singleton in its sample. The gene calls are TRBV7-9 and TRBJ2-1, with 7 bases fitting TRBD2. The length of the CDR3 is 16 residues. Germline assignment: CDR1 SEHNR and CDR2 FQNEAQ (reference sequence). Trimming cost V 3 bases and J 8 bases; bases outside gene matches: 13. In DNA form, the CDR3 reads TGTGCCAGCAGCTTCTCCTCTGGCGGGAGCAAATATGAGCAGTTCTTC. Protein product: CASSFSSGGSKYEQFF.

The chain combines TRBV7-6 with TRBJ2-7, with TRBD1 matching over 7 bases. The trim removed 5 bases at V and 3 bases at J, leaving 4 bases unmatched. Germline V gene sequence: CDR1 SGHVS, CDR2 FNYEAQ. The CDR3 runs 13 residues. For the CDR3, the DNA is TGTGCCAGCAGCCGCACAGGGGTCTACGAGCAGTACTTC. Translated: CASSRTGVYEQYF.

The gene calls are TRBV7-2 and TRBJ1-1; D not certain. V dropped 8 bases and J dropped 4 bases, with 5 bases sitting between them. Germline CDR1 and CDR2: SGHTA and FQGNSA. The CDR3 spans 10 residues. As DNA, the CDR3 is TGTGCCAGCGGGCCCACTGAAGCTTTCTTT. Translating it yields CASGPTEAFF. The full variable domain, in which reference TRBV7-2 and TRBJ1-1 provide the parts outside the CDR3, is GAGVSQSPSNKVTEKGKDVELRCDPISGHTALYWYRQSLGQGLEFLIYFQGNSAPDKSGLPSDRFSAERTGGSVSTLTIQRTQQEDSAVYLCASGPTEAFFGQGTRLTVV.

This rearrangement joins TRBV5-6 to TRBJ1-2, with D possibly matching TRBD1 (5 bases). With 4 bases removed from V and 7 bases from J, the gap between germline ends came to 20 bases. Germline V lookup: CDR1 SGHDT, CDR2 YYEEEE. CDR3 length equals 15 residues. The CDR3 DNA follows: TGTGCCAGCAGCAGCTCCGGGACGGCGGGCTCTGGCTACACCTTC. Its translation is CASSSSGTAGSGYTF.

The CDR3 DNA follows: TGTGCCACCAGCATAATGAGGGAGGATCTGAATGAGCAGTTCTTC. This gives the protein CATSIMREDLNEQFF. The chain combines TRBV15 with TRBJ2-1, with a tentative D call TRBD2 (6 bases). V was trimmed by 4 bases and J by 7 bases, leaving 17 bases between them. Germline lookup yields CDR1 LNHNV and CDR2 YYDKDF (reference sequence). This CDR3 has 15 residues.

The chain has TRBV7-9 and TRBJ2-7; 7 positions match TRBD2. The CDR3 spans 15 residues. J was trimmed by 5 bases and V by 6 bases; bases with no gene match: 13. CDR1 SEHNR and CDR2 FQNEAQ come from the germline V gene (reference sequence). For the CDR3, the DNA is TGTGCCAGCAGGTTCCGGAGACTAGCAGGCAACGAGCAGTACTTC. Residues: CASRFRRLAGNEQYF.

The chain carries TRBV5-1 and TRBJ1-2; D ambiguous. Trimming removed 1 base from V and 8 bases from J, with 18 bases in between. The CDR3 is 15 residues long. Germline lookup yields CDR1 SGHRS and CDR2 YFSETQ. This CDR3 is CASSLYFRISRGYTF. In DNA, the CDR3 is TGCGCCAGCAGCTTGTACTTCAGAATATCAAGGGGCTACACCTTC.

This clone appeared once. The chain uses TRBV19 and TRBJ2-7, with D possibly being TRBD1 (6 bases). The germline gives CDR1 LNHDA, CDR2 SQIVND (reference sequence). The CDR3 has 16 residues. Trimming shortened V by 1 base and J by 5 bases, and 18 bases separated the two germline ends. The CDR3 DNA reads TGTGCCAGTAGTATAGCCTCTAACAGGGTGGTGAACGAGCAGTACTTC. Protein product: CASSIASNRVVNEQYF.

The chain links TRBV29-1 to TRBJ2-1; tentatively, D is TRBD1 (6 bases). This CDR3 contains 15 residues. Germline V lookup: CDR1 SQVTM, CDR2 ANQGSEA. V lost 1 base and J lost 2, with 12 bases in between. The CDR3 region has the DNA TGCAGCGTTGAAGGGAAGGACAGAGCCTACAATGAGCAGTTCTTC. It yields the protein CSVEGKDRAYNEQFF.

This CDR3 is CASSLKESYGYTF. The CDR3 DNA reads as TGTGCCAGCAGTCTAAAAGAAAGCTATGGCTACACCTTC. The chain recombines TRBV28 with TRBJ1-2; D remains unclear. Between the trimmed V and J ends, which lost 5 bases and 4 bases, there was a span of 11 bases. The CDR3 has 13 residues. Germline V gene lookup returns CDR1 MDHEN and CDR2 SYDVKM.

The chain couples TRBV6-5 to TRBJ1-1, with 9 bases aligning to TRBD1. Trimming took 0 bases from V and 6 from J; bases not matched to a gene: 5. The V gene's germline CDR1 is MNHEY and CDR2 SVGAGI. There are 15 residues in the CDR3. The CDR3 region has the DNA TGTGCCAGCAGTTACTCAGAACAGGGGGCAGCTGAAGCTTTCTTT. Translating it yields CASSYSEQGAAEAFF.